This TCR beta chain was recovered during a study of CD8 T cells in Susac syndrome. Random hexamers were used to reverse transcribe roughly 0.5 to 1 ug of RNA. The amplification used immunoSEQ multiplex PCR on TCR beta CDR3; it spanned 54 Vbeta and 13 Jbeta. MiXCR was run by TCRdb on the immunoSEQ multiplex PCR reads, yielding one entry per CDR3 protein. Here the sample spans around 140,000 distinct CDR3 sequences, roughly 76% being singletons. This clonotype showed up just a few times. The germline gives CDR1 LGHNA, CDR2 YNFKEQ. There are 15 residues in the CDR3. Trimming cost V 2 bases and J 2 bases, with 7 bases left between them.

The chain joins TRBV4-2 to TRBJ2-6, with D possibly being TRBD1 (6 bases). This sequence was found in a human donor with multiple sclerosis. The sample taken for sequencing was CD8+ T cells from PBMCs. The CDR3 region has the DNA TGTGCCAGCAGCCAAACAGGGACTGGGGCCAACGTCCTGACTTTC. This sequence encodes CASSQTGTGANVLTF.